Shown below are 13 T cell receptor beta chains from a single sample sequenced in a study of cytomegalovirus exposure and HLA in healthy donors. Primers for the PCR totalled 60 Vbeta and 13 Jbeta. Using immunoSEQ multiplex PCR, the repertoire was profiled, and TCRdb retains in-frame clones only, with some absent. This sample carries about 130,000 clones, about 80% of them seen once, and the ten largest clones take 4%. The specimen sequenced was PBMCs. These receptors came from a woman aged 40 to 55 in good health and CMV-seronegative.

V gene TRBV7-9 combines with J gene TRBJ1-5, with 9 bases matching TRBD1. The CDR3 spans 16 residues. Germline V lookup: CDR1 SEHNR, CDR2 FQNEAQ (reference sequence). V shed 5 bases and J 6 bases; nucleotides not matched to a gene: 11. The CDR3 sequence is CASSPNLGTGSQPQHF. CDR3 nucleotide sequence: TGTGCCAGCAGCCCTAACCTAGGGACAGGGTCTCAGCCCCAGCATTTT. Using reference TRBV7-9 and TRBJ1-5 for the parts outside the CDR3, the full variable domain is DTGVSQNPRHKITKRGQNVTFRCDPISEHNRLYWYRQTLGQGPEFLTYFQNEAQLEKSRLLSDRFSAERPKGSFSTLEIQRTEQGDSAMYLCASSPNLGTGSQPQHFGDGTRLSIL.

V and J are TRBV29-1 and TRBJ2-5; the D gene is possibly TRBD2 (5 bases). The CDR3 spans 14 residues. Looked up from germline, CDR1 is SQVTM and CDR2 is ANQGSEA. Trimming took 4 bases from V and 4 from J, leaving 16 bases between them. The CDR3 bases are TGCAGCGTTGCCACTAGGATAAGTCGAGAGACCCAGTACTTC. As protein: CSVATRISRETQYF.

The J gene is TRBJ1-6, the V gene TRBV9, with 7 bases that match TRBD1. This CDR3 region has 17 residues. Per germline, CDR1 SGDLS and CDR2 YYNGEE. Trimming took 3 bases from V and 0 from J; bases not matched to a gene: 6. The chain's CDR3 is CASSGDRKRSYNSPLHF. The CDR3 bases are TGTGCCAGCAGCGGGGACAGAAAACGCTCCTATAATTCACCCCTCCACTTT.

The gene calls are TRBV4-1 and TRBJ2-1; unclear D gene. The CDR3 totals 16 residues. The V gene's germline CDR1 is MGHRA and CDR2 YSYEKL. V was shortened by 0 bases and J by 6 bases, with 15 bases between the two germline ends. Written as DNA, the CDR3 is TGCGCCAGCAGCCAAGATTCCCAGATCCTTTCCAATGAGCAGTTCTTC. This gives the protein CASSQDSQILSNEQFF.

This clone was observed a few times. This chain links TRBV4-3 with TRBJ2-1, with TRBD2 identical over 15 bases. Looked up from germline, CDR1 is LGHNA and CDR2 is YSLEER. J lost 8 bases, V lost 4 bases, and 3 bases had no gene match. The CDR3 contains 15 residues. CDR3 sequence (DNA): TGCGCCAGCAGCCGTGGACTAGCGGGGGGGGATGAGCAGTTCTTC. Encoded protein: CASSRGLAGGDEQFF.

J is TRBJ2-7 and V is TRBV27; D may be TRBD2 (7 bases). CDR1 is MNHEY and CDR2 is SMNVEV in the germline V gene (reference sequence). Trimming took 3 bases from V and 4 from J, leaving 16 bases between them. The CDR3 totals 15 residues. The chain's CDR3 is CASSFRGGQLYEQYF. In DNA form, the CDR3 reads TGTGCCAGCAGTTTTAGGGGGGGACAACTTTACGAGCAGTACTTC.

The genes are TRBV4-3 and TRBJ2-1; 11 bases align to TRBD2. The junction had 3 bases not matched to a gene; V was cut back by 4 bases and J by 7 bases. Germline V lookup: CDR1 LGHNA, CDR2 YSLEER. The CDR3 contains 14 residues. This CDR3 reads CASSLSGRVNEQFF. CDR3 coding DNA: TGCGCCAGCAGCCTTAGCGGGAGGGTAAATGAGCAGTTCTTC.

This chain uses TRBV28 with TRBJ2-2; 8 bases fit TRBD2. From germline, CDR1 is MDHEN and CDR2 SYDVKM. Trimming cost V 5 bases and J 4 bases; bases outside gene matches: 3. The CDR3 length is 14 residues. This chain's CDR3 is CASSPGGGTGELFF. DNA for the CDR3: TGTGCCAGCAGTCCGGGGGGGGGCACCGGGGAGCTGTTTTTT. Filled out from reference TRBV28 and TRBJ2-2, the complete variable domain reads DVKVTQSSRYLVKRTGEKVFLECVQDMDHENMFWYRQDPGLGLRLIYFSYDVKMKEKGDIPEGYSVSREKKERFSLILESASTNQTSMYLCASSPGGGTGELFFGEGSRLTVL.

This chain joins TRBV2 and TRBJ2-5; D perhaps matches TRBD2 (5 bases). Trimming stripped 10 bases from V and 7 bases from J, with 22 bases between. Germline-derived CDR1 and CDR2 are SNHLY and FYNNEI. The CDR3 is 14 residues long. The CDR3 sequence is CAIDGVATEGTQYF. CDR3 sequence (DNA): TGTGCCATCGACGGGGTGGCGACCGAGGGGACCCAGTACTTC.

The rearrangement joins TRBV7-3 to TRBJ2-3; the match to TRBD2 covers 13 bases. The CDR3 loop spans 16 amino acids. V dropped 4 bases and J dropped 4; count of bases not matched to a gene: 5. Germline CDR1 is SGHTA and CDR2 is FQGTGA. The DNA for the CDR3 is TGTGCCAGCAGCTCCTCGGGACTAGCGGGGCCAGATACGCAGTATTTT. This translates into CASSSSGLAGPDTQYF.

V usage is TRBV5-1 and J usage is TRBJ2-1; D is uncertain. Deletions cut 0 bases from V and 5 bases from J, with 9 bases between. This CDR3 is 14 amino acids long. The germline CDR1 and CDR2 sequences are SGHRS and YFSETQ. The DNA for the CDR3 is TGCGCCAGCAGCTTGGGTCCTTCTGACAATGAGCAGTTCTTC. Protein product: CASSLGPSDNEQFF.

The sample holds one count of this clone. The chain recombines TRBV9 with TRBJ2-2; possible D gene TRBD1, 6 bases. Germline lookup yields CDR1 SGDLS and CDR2 YYNGEE. The CDR3 has 15 residues. The V end lost 0 bases, the J end lost 7 bases, and 13 bases lay between the germline ends. The CDR3 protein is CASSVGGQGHGELFF. The CDR3 nucleotides are TGTGCCAGCAGCGTAGGGGGGCAGGGCCACGGGGAGCTGTTTTTT.

For this clone: The junction departs from the called germline gene at one end, perhaps through a read error. The rearrangement joins TRBV7-7 to TRBJ2-7; the D gene is possibly TRBD2 (6 bases). CDR1 is SSHAT, CDR2 FNYEAQ, per germline (reference sequence). The CDR3 covers 15 residues. Here the CDR3 DNA reads TGTGCTAGCAGCTTAGAGGAGGGGACCTCCTACGAGCAGTACTTC. This translates into CASSLEEGTSYEQYF.